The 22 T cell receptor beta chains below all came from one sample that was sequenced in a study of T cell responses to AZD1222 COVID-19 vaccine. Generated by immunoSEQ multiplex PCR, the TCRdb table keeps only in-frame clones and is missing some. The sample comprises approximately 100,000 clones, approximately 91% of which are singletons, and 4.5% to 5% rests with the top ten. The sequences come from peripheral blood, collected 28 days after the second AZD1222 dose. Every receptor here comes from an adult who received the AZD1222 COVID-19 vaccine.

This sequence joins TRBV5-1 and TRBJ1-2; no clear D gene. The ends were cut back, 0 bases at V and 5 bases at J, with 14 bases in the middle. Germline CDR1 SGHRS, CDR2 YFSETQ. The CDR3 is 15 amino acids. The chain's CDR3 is CASSLAGSAGYGYTF. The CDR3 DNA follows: TGCGCCAGCAGCTTGGCCGGGAGTGCGGGTTATGGCTACACCTTC.

The CDR3 region has the DNA TGTGCCAGCAGTGAATATTTCCAATCCGGCACCATATATTTT. Amino acid sequence: CASSEYFQSGTIYF. The gene calls are TRBV6-1 and TRBJ1-3, with D unclear. The germline V gene has CDR1 MNHNS and CDR2 SASEGT. Trimming removed 2 bases at V and 9 bases at J, with 14 bases between. This CDR3 is built from 14 residues.

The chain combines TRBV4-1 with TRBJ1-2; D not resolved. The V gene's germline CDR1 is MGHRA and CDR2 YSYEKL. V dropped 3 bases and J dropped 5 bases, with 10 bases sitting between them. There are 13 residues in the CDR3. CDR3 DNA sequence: TGCGCCAGCAGCCATGGACCGGGGTATGGCTACACCTTC. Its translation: CASSHGPGYGYTF.

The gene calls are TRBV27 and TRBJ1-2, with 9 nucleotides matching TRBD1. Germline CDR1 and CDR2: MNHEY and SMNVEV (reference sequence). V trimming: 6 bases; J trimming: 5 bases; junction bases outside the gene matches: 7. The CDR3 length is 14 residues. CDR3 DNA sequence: TGTGCCAGCAGGAGACAGGGGGAGGGATATGGCTACACCTTC. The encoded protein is CASRRQGEGYGYTF.

The CDR3 is CASSQEVGSSYNEQFF. As DNA, the CDR3 is TGCGCCAGCAGCCAAGAAGTGGGGAGCTCCTACAATGAGCAGTTCTTC. The J gene is TRBJ2-1, the V gene TRBV4-1, with a weak D call TRBD2 (5 bases). The germline gives CDR1 MGHRA, CDR2 YSYEKL. The CDR3 totals 16 residues. Trimming stripped 0 bases from V and 0 bases from J, with 9 bases between.

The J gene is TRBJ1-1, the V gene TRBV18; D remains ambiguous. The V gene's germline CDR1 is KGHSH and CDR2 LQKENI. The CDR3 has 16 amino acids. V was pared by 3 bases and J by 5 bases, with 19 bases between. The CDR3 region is CASSPVRGFGGTEAFF. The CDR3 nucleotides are TGTGCCAGCTCACCCGTACGGGGTTTTGGAGGGACTGAAGCTTTCTTT.

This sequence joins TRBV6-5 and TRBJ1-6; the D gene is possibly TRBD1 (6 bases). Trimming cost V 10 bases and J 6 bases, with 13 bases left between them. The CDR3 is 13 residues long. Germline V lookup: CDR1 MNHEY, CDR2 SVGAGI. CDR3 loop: CATRGGGNSPLHF. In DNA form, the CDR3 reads TGTGCCACGCGCGGGGGCGGTAATTCACCCCTCCACTTT.

DNA of the CDR3: TGCGCCAGCAGCTTGGGGGACGCCGGAGGGGGGAACACTGAAGCTTTCTTT. It translates to CASSLGDAGGGNTEAFF. The genes are TRBV5-1 and TRBJ1-1, with D perhaps matching TRBD1 (6 bases). The CDR3 has 17 residues. Germline CDR1 and CDR2: SGHRS and YFSETQ. Trimming took off 0 bases at V and 1 base at J, with 16 bases between the two ends.

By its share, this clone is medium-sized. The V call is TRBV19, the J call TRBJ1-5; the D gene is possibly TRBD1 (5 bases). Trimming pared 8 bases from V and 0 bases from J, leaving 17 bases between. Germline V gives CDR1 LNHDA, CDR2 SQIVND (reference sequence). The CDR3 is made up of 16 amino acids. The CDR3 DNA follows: TGTGCCAGTGACCGCGGGGCGGGCTATAGCAATCAGCCCCAGCATTTT. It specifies CASDRGAGYSNQPQHF. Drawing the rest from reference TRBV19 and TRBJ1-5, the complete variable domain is DGGITQSPKYLFRKEGQNVTLSCEQNLNHDAMYWYRQDPGQGLRLIYYSQIVNDFQKGDIAEGYSVSREKKESFPLTVTSAQKNPTAFYLCASDRGAGYSNQPQHFGDGTRLSIL.

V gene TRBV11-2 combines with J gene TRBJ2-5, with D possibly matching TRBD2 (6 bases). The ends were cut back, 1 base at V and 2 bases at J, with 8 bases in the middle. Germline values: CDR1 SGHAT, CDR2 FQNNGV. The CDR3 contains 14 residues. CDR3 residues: CASSLAGGQETQYF. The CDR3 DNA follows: TGTGCCAGCAGCTTAGCCGGGGGACAAGAGACCCAGTACTTC.

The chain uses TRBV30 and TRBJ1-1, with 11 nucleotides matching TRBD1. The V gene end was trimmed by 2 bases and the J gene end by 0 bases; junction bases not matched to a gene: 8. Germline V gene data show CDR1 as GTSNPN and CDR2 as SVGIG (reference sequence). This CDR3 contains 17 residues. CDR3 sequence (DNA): TGTGCCTGGAGTCCCCCGGACAGGGGGCTGCTGAACACTGAAGCTTTCTTT. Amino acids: CAWSPPDRGLLNTEAFF.

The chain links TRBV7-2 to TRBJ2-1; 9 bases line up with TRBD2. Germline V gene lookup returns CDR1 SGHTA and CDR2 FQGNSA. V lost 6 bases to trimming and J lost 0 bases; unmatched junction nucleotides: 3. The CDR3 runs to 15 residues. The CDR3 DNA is TGTGCCAGCAGTTATAGCGGGGGCTCCTACAATGAGCAGTTCTTC. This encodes CASSYSGGSYNEQFF.

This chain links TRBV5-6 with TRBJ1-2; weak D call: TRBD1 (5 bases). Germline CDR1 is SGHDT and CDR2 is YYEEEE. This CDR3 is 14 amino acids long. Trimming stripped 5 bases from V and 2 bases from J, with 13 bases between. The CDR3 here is CASRGPWQNYGYTF. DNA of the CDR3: TGTGCCAGCAGGGGGCCGTGGCAGAACTATGGCTACACCTTC.

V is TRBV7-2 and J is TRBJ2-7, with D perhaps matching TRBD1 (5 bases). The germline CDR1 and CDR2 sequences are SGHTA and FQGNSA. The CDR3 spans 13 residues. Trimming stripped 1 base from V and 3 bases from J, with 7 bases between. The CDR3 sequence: CASSLGRDYEQYF. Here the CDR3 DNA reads TGTGCCAGCAGCTTAGGCAGGGACTACGAGCAGTACTTC.

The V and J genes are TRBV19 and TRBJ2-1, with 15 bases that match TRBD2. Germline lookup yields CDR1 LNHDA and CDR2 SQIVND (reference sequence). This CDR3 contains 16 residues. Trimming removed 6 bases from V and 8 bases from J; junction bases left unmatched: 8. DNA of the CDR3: TGTGCCAGTAGCTCCGGCGGGACTAGCGGGGGGTATGAGCAGTTCTTC. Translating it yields CASSSGGTSGGYEQFF. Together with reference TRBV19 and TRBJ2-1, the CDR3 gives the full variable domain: DGGITQSPKYLFRKEGQNVTLSCEQNLNHDAMYWYRQDPGQGLRLIYYSQIVNDFQKGDIAEGYSVSREKKESFPLTVTSAQKNPTAFYLCASSSGGTSGGYEQFFGPGTRLTVL.

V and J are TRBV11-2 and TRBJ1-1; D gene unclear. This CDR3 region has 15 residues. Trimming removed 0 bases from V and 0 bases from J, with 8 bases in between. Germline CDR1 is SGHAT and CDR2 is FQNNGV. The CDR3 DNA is TGTGCCAGCAGCTTAGATCGCCGGATGAACACTGAAGCTTTCTTT. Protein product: CASSLDRRMNTEAFF.

The CDR3 sequence is CASSPQGSPAEKLFF. DNA for the CDR3: TGTGCCAGCTCACCCCAGGGGAGCCCAGCTGAAAAACTGTTTTTT. The chain couples TRBV18 to TRBJ1-4, with D possibly matching TRBD1 (6 bases). V lost 3 bases and J 7 bases, leaving 15 bases between the germline ends. Germline CDR1 and CDR2: KGHSH and LQKENI. The length of the CDR3 is 15 residues.

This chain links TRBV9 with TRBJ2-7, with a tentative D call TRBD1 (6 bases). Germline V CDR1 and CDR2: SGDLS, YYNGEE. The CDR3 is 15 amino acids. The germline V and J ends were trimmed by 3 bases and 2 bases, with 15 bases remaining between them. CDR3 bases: TGTGCCAGCAGCGCCGCTCCGGGACATACCTACGAGCAGTACTTC. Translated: CASSAAPGHTYEQYF.

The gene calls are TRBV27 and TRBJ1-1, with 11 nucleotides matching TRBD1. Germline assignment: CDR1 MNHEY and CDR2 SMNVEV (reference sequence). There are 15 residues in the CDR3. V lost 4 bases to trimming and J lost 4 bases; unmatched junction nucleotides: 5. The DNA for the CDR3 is TGTGCCAGCAGTTCTCCGGGACAGGGGGGCACTGAAGCTTTCTTT. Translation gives CASSSPGQGGTEAFF.

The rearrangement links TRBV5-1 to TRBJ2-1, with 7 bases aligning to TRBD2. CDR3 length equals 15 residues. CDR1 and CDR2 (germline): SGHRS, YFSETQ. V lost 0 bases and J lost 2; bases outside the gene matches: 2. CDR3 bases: TGCGCCAGCAGCTTGGACCTAGCGGCCTACAATGAGCAGTTCTTC. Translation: CASSLDLAAYNEQFF.

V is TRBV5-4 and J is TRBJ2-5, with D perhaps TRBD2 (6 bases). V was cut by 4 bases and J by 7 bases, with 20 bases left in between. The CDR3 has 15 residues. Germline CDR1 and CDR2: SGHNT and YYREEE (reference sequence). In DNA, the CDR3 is TGTGCCAGCAGCATGAATCTCCGGGAGCTTGGGACCCAGTACTTC. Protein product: CASSMNLRELGTQYF. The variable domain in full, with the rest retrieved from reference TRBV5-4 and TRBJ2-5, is ETGVTQSPTHLIKTRGQQVTLRCSSQSGHNTVSWYQQALGQGPQFIFQYYREEENGRGNFPPRFSGLQFPNYSSELNVNALELDDSALYLCASSMNLRELGTQYFGPGTRLLVL.

CDR3 bases: TGTGCCAGCAGCGTAGGGGGGATTGACCCCTCCTACGAGCAGTACTTC. The encoded protein is CASSVGGIDPSYEQYF. The rearrangement joins TRBV9 to TRBJ2-7; perhaps D is TRBD1 or TRBD2 (5 bases each). The CDR3 contains 16 residues. The germline gives CDR1 SGDLS, CDR2 YYNGEE. Trimming cost V 0 bases and J 0 bases, with 13 bases left between them.